A selection of T cell receptor beta chains follows, all from one sample in a study of monozygotic twins with cystic fibrosis. Clones were sequenced by immunoSEQ multiplex PCR, and TCRdb holds only the in-frame ones, with some missing. The sample lists around 30,000 clones; 92% were seen once. The specimen sequenced was blood. These receptors were collected from a girl between 2 and 10 years old with cystic fibrosis. CDR3s include the opening cysteine and the closing phenylalanine or tryptophan. Fields, in order: CDR3 length, V gene, D gene, J gene, clone size, CDR3 protein, CDR3 DNA. A D gene is named only where the DNA matches it firmly. Clone sizes are given selectively: once, few, many, or a class where the clone is expanded.

>13|TRBV19|-|TRBJ1-1|-
CASSIDLPTEAFF
TGTGCCAGTAGTATAGATCTACCCACTGAAGCTTTCTTT
>17|TRBV5-4|-|TRBJ2-7|-
CASSPYLLATPAYEQYF
TGTGCCAGCAGCCCCTACCTTCTAGCGACTCCTGCCTACGAGCAGTACTTC
>16|TRBV6-1|-|TRBJ1-2|-
CASSAAYIGPTRGYTF
TGTGCCAGCAGTGCCGCTTATATAGGACCCACCCGGGGCTACACCTTC
>13|TRBV29-1|-|TRBJ1-2|-
CSVGQGRSYGYTF
TGCAGCGTTGGTCAGGGACGGTCCTATGGCTACACCTTC
>12|TRBV9|-|TRBJ2-3|once
CASSASDDTQYF
TGTGCCAGCAGCGCGTCGGATGATACGCAGTATTTT
>12|TRBV19|-|TRBJ1-1|-
CASSYSNTEAFF
TGTGCCAGTAGTTACTCGAACACTGAAGCTTTCTTT
>13|TRBV27|-|TRBJ2-7|-
CASSKLQGYEQYF
TGTGCCAGCAGCAAACTTCAGGGCTACGAGCAGTACTTC
>17|TRBV5-6|-|TRBJ1-1|-
CASSLGSPWVMNTEAFF
TGTGCCAGCAGCTTAGGAAGCCCGTGGGTTATGAACACTGAAGCTTTCTTT
>16|TRBV2|TRBD2|TRBJ2-7|-
CASSDAGLVLSYEQYF
TGTGCCAGCAGTGACGCCGGACTAGTTTTATCCTACGAGCAGTACTTC
>15|TRBV11-1|TRBD1|TRBJ2-7|-
CASSPRTGTGYEQYF
TGTGCCAGCAGCCCACGGACAGGGACAGGATACGAGCAGTACTTC
>13|TRBV5-1|-|TRBJ2-5|-
CASSFQQQETQYF
TGCGCCAGCAGCTTCCAACAGCAAGAGACCCAGTACTTC
>15|TRBV5-1|TRBD1|TRBJ2-7|-
CASSLGRDRGYEQYF
TGCGCCAGCAGCTTGGGGAGGGACAGGGGGTACGAGCAGTACTTC
>15|TRBV5-1|-|TRBJ1-1|-
CASSLAGAGNTEAFF
TGCGCCAGCAGCTTGGCGGGGGCAGGGAACACTGAAGCTTTCTTT
>15|TRBV7-6|TRBD1|TRBJ1-1|-
CASSLRQGMNTEAFF
TGTGCCAGCAGCTTACGACAGGGAATGAACACTGAAGCTTTCTTT
>14|TRBV7-3|-|TRBJ2-3|-
CASSPATSTDTQYF
TGTGCCAGCAGCCCGGCCACTAGCACAGATACGCAGTATTTT
>16|TRBV27|-|TRBJ2-6|-
CASSLEYSPWANVLTF
TGTGCCAGCTCCCTCGAGTACTCCCCCTGGGCCAACGTCCTGACTTTC
>14|TRBV5-4|-|TRBJ1-3|once
CASSLRGSGNTIYF
TGTGCCAGCAGCCTTCGTGGCTCTGGAAACACCATATATTTT
>15|TRBV25-1|TRBD1|TRBJ2-7|once
CASTPGTGGFYEQYF
TGTGCCAGTACCCCCGGGACAGGGGGCTTCTACGAGCAGTACTTC
>16|TRBV9|-|TRBJ2-1|-
CASSSTASLRYNEQFF
TGTGCCAGCAGCTCCACAGCTAGTCTTCGCTACAATGAGCAGTTCTTC
>14|TRBV6-6|-|TRBJ2-7|-
CASSYEPGPYEQYF
TGTGCCAGCAGTTACGAGCCAGGGCCCTACGAGCAGTACTTC
>17|TRBV7-8|-|TRBJ2-3|-
CASSFAQGLGGTDTQYF
TGTGCCAGCAGCTTCGCTCAGGGCCTGGGGGGCACAGATACGCAGTATTTT
>15|TRBV7-2|TRBD2|TRBJ2-1|-
CASSLVGREGNEQFF
TGTGCCAGCAGCTTAGTGGGCAGGGAGGGCAATGAGCAGTTCTTC
>12|TRBV27|-|TRBJ1-5|-
CASSSVNQPQHF
TGTGCCAGCAGTTCCGTCAATCAGCCCCAGCATTTT
>15|TRBV6-4|TRBD2|TRBJ2-3|-
CASSAGTSGEDTQYF
TGTGCCAGCAGTGCTGGGACTAGCGGGGAGGATACGCAGTATTTT
>14|TRBV21-1|-|TRBJ2-1|-
CASMTHCSYNEQFF
TGTGCCAGCATGACACACTGCTCCTACAATGAGCAGTTCTTC
>12|TRBV6-5|-|TRBJ1-2|-
CASSSQEFGYTF
TGTGCCAGCAGTTCCCAGGAATTTGGCTACACCTTC
>14|TRBV5-4|TRBD1|TRBJ1-2|-
CASSPGDRDYGYTF
TGTGCCAGCAGCCCAGGGGACAGGGACTATGGCTACACCTTC
>17|TRBV7-2|TRBD2|TRBJ2-7|-
CASSPRAGGPKGYEQYF
TGTGCCAGCAGCCCAAGAGCGGGAGGGCCCAAGGGCTACGAGCAGTACTTC
>15|TRBV30|-|TRBJ2-1|-
CAWTTLRAGPNEQFF
TGTGCCTGGACAACGTTAAGAGCGGGCCCCAATGAGCAGTTCTTC
>11|TRBV5-4|-|TRBJ1-1|-
CASSLGFEAFF
TGTGCCAGCAGCTTAGGTTTTGAAGCTTTCTTT
>15|TRBV6-1|TRBD1|TRBJ1-1|-
CATFGTGSAITEAFF
TGTGCCACCTTCGGGACAGGGAGCGCGATAACCGAAGCTTTCTTT
>14|TRBV29-1|-|TRBJ2-5|-
CSVGDRGIAETQYF
TGCAGCGTTGGGGATCGGGGTATCGCGGAGACCCAGTACTTC
>13|TRBV2|TRBD1|TRBJ1-2|-
CASSGDRGDGYTF
TGTGCCAGCAGTGGGGACAGGGGAGATGGCTACACCTTC
>14|TRBV2|-|TRBJ1-1|-
CASRLGRLNTEAFF
TGTGCCAGCAGACTGGGACGGTTGAACACTGAAGCTTTCTTT
>16|TRBV5-6|TRBD2|TRBJ2-1|-
CASSLASGGAYNEQFF
TGTGCCAGCAGCTTGGCTAGCGGGGGGGCCTACAATGAGCAGTTCTTC
>13|TRBV6-4|-|TRBJ1-1|-
CASSIERDTEAFF
TGTGCCAGCAGTATAGAGAGGGACACTGAAGCTTTCTTT
>16|TRBV30|TRBD1|TRBJ2-5|-
CAWSTTGGGKGETQYF
TGTGCCTGGAGTACGACAGGGGGCGGGAAAGGAGAGACCCAGTACTTC
>16|TRBV6-6|TRBD1|TRBJ1-5|-
CASSYKQGAGNQPQHF
TGTGCCAGCAGTTATAAACAGGGGGCGGGCAATCAGCCCCAGCATTTT
>14|TRBV5-4|-|TRBJ2-6|-
CASSLKGMTNVLTF
TGTGCCAGCAGCTTGAAAGGGATGACCAACGTCCTGACTTTC
>15|TRBV18|-|TRBJ1-1|-
CASSPTGARGREAFF
TGTGCCAGCTCACCAACGGGAGCCCGAGGGCGTGAAGCTTTCTTT
>15|TRBV7-9|-|TRBJ1-1|-
CASSLAWGVGTEAFF
TGTGCCAGCAGCTTAGCGTGGGGGGTTGGCACTGAAGCTTTCTTT